This T cell receptor (beta chain) was profiled in a study of T cells expressing NK-cell markers. Points on this clonotype: What it binds is unknown.

Following a re-call of the 5' RACE reads, TCRdb has one entry per CDR3 protein and lacks DNA. The sample's table shows 130,000 to 150,000 distinct CDR3 sequences. Notes on the study in general: The same clonotypes also predominated in the CD3+CD56-NKG2C+ fraction of a handful of donors. NKG2C+ dominant clonotype frequencies in roughly six donors were roughly 1.0-7.5% of CD8+ T cells.

This CDR3 contains 14 residues. Germline CDR1 and CDR2: GTSNPN and SVGIG (reference sequence). This receptor was identified in a man younger than 30 in good health. What was sequenced was blood T cells: a sorted CD56 or NKG2C T cell subset, CD4+ or CD8+ T cells, or bulk PBMC T cells (not recorded which). The rearrangement links TRBV30 to TRBJ2-7; with no DNA, the TCRdb D assignment of TRBD2 cannot be verified. The CDR3 sequence: CAWSGLAETYEQYF.